This TCR beta chain is from a study of blood T cell repertoires in COVID-19. Assay used: immunoSEQ multiplex PCR; TCRdb lists only in-frame clones, some missing. The sample includes 200,000 to 300,000 clones, about nine tenths of them seen just once. This sequence was found in a man aged 45-65 years who had been exposed to COVID-19. The specimen was PBMCs or T cells enriched from blood (not recorded which).

This CDR3 reads CASSYGLAGAHEQYF. The CDR3 nucleotides are TGCGCCAGCAGCTACGGACTAGCGGGTGCCCACGAGCAGTACTTC. The chain links TRBV5-1 to TRBJ2-7, with 11 bases aligning to TRBD2. Unmatched junction bases numbered 7, after V lost 3 bases and J lost 5 bases. CDR1 and CDR2 (germline): SGHRS, YFSETQ. This CDR3 comprises 15 residues.